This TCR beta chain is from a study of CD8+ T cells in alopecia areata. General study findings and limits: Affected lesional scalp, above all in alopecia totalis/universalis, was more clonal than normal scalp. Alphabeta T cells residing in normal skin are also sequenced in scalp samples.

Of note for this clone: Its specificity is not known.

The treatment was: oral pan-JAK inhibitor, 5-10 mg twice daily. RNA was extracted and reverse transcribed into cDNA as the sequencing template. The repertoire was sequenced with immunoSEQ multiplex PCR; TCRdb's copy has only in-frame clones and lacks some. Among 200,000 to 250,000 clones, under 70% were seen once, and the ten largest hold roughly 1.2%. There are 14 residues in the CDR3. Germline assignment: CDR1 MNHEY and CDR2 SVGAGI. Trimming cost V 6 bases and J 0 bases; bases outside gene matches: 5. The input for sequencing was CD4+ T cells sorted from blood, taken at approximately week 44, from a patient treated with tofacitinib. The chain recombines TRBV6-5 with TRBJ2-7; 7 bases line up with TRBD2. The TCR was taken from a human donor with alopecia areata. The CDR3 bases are TGTGCCAGCAGATCTTCGGGGGGCTCCTACGAGCAGTACTTC. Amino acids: CASRSSGGSYEQYF.